The rows below give T cell receptor beta chains drawn from one sample of a study of regulatory dendritic cells for organ transplantation. Antigens for these TCRs are unknown. The assay was immunoSEQ multiplex PCR, and TCRdb's table has in-frame clones only and misses some. Among 9,500 to 12,000 clones listed, roughly 89% were seen once. Sequencing used naive CD8+ T cells from blood cultured with dendritic cells. The receptor set was obtained from a human donor in good health. CDR3s include the opening cysteine and the closing phenylalanine or tryptophan. Each record gives: V gene, J gene, D gene, clone size, CDR3 protein, CDR3 DNA. D genes are given only for firm matches. Not every row has a clone size; where given, it reads once, few, many or a size class.

V: TRBV5-1; J: TRBJ1-1; D: -; size: -; CDR3: CASSLNLAGIEAFF; DNA: TGCGCCAGCAGCTTGAATTTAGCTGGAATCGAAGCTTTCTTT
V: TRBV6-1; J: TRBJ1-5; D: -; size: -; CDR3: CASSEIMDQPQHF; DNA: TGTGCCAGCAGTGAAATAATGGATCAGCCCCAGCATTTT
V: TRBV27; J: TRBJ1-1; D: -; size: -; CDR3: CASSLSVRGLRTEAFF; DNA: TGTGCCAGCAGTTTATCGGTGAGGGGCCTGAGGACTGAAGCTTTCTTT
V: TRBV15; J: TRBJ2-1; D: -; size: -; CDR3: CATCRYPSYNEQFF; DNA: TGTGCCACCTGTAGATACCCCTCCTACAATGAGCAGTTCTTC
V: TRBV9; J: TRBJ1-2; D: -; size: -; CDR3: CASTPGGAVNYGYTF; DNA: TGTGCCAGCACCCCAGGTGGGGCTGTAAACTATGGCTACACCTTC
V: TRBV30; J: TRBJ1-4; D: -; size: once; CDR3: CAWSGPNEKLFF; DNA: TGTGCCTGGAGTGGTCCCAATGAAAAACTGTTTTTT
V: TRBV10-3; J: TRBJ1-1; D: -; size: -; CDR3: CAISESTRTGAFF; DNA: TGTGCCATCAGTGAGTCGACGAGAACGGGGGCTTTCTTT
V: TRBV4-3; J: TRBJ2-7; D: -; size: once; CDR3: CASSQDIRGTYEQYF; DNA: TGCGCCAGCAGCCAAGATATCCGGGGGACCTACGAGCAGTACTTC
V: TRBV2; J: TRBJ1-4; D: -; size: -; CDR3: CASSYSGLFF; DNA: TGTGCCAGCAGCTACTCTGGGCTGTTTTTT
V: TRBV25-1; J: TRBJ2-3; D: TRBD2; size: -; CDR3: CASSWAREVTDTQYF; DNA: TGTGCCAGCAGTTGGGCGCGGGAGGTCACAGATACGCAGTATTTT
V: TRBV2; J: TRBJ2-3; D: TRBD2; size: -; CDR3: CASSPLQRGGGGTDTQYF; DNA: TGTGCCAGCAGTCCACTGCAGCGGGGGGGTGGAGGAACAGATACGCAGTATTTT
V: TRBV28; J: TRBJ2-5; D: TRBD2; size: -; CDR3: CASSLSDGWREMETQYF; DNA: TGTGCCAGCAGTTTGTCCGATGGGTGGCGGGAGATGGAGACCCAGTACTTC
V: TRBV2; J: TRBJ2-2; D: TRBD2; size: -; CDR3: CASAGGRELFF; DNA: TGTGCCAGCGCGGGGGGGCGGGAGCTGTTTTTT
V: TRBV27; J: TRBJ2-7; D: -; size: once; CDR3: CASSPAWGEQYF; DNA: TGTGCCAGCAGCCCAGCATGGGGGGAGCAGTACTTC
V: TRBV27; J: TRBJ2-1; D: -; size: -; CDR3: CASSPLGNEQFF; DNA: TGTGCCAGCAGTCCCCTCGGGAATGAGCAGTTCTTC
V: TRBV9; J: TRBJ2-1; D: TRBD2; size: once; CDR3: CASSSYGTSYNEQFF; DNA: TGTGCCAGCAGCTCATACGGGACTAGCTACAATGAGCAGTTCTTC
V: TRBV13; J: TRBJ2-5; D: -; size: -; CDR3: CASSLSYVQETQYF; DNA: TGTGCCAGCAGCTTATCATACGTACAAGAGACCCAGTACTTC
V: TRBV28; J: TRBJ1-2; D: -; size: -; CDR3: CASSFSSGYTF; DNA: TGTGCCAGCAGTTTTTCCAGTGGCTACACCTTC
V: TRBV27; J: TRBJ2-7; D: -; size: -; CDR3: CASQQQVSPYEQYF; DNA: TGTGCCAGCCAACAACAGGTATCACCCTACGAGCAGTACTTC
V: TRBV4-1; J: TRBJ2-3; D: TRBD2; size: -; CDR3: CASSQGSSGGRDTQYF; DNA: TGCGCCAGCAGCCAAGGGTCGAGCGGGGGTCGTGATACGCAGTATTTT
V: TRBV6-4; J: TRBJ1-1; D: -; size: once; CDR3: CASSASGSSTEAFF; DNA: TGTGCCAGCAGTGCGTCAGGGTCGTCCACTGAAGCTTTCTTT
V: TRBV6-5; J: TRBJ2-1; D: -; size: -; CDR3: CASSSGRAPAEQFF; DNA: TGTGCCAGCAGTTCGGGCAGGGCTCCCGCTGAGCAGTTCTTC
V: TRBV28; J: TRBJ2-3; D: -; size: -; CDR3: CASSLLGRSTDTQYF; DNA: TGTGCCAGCAGTTTATTGGGCCGGAGCACAGATACGCAGTATTTT
V: TRBV4-2; J: TRBJ2-7; D: TRBD2; size: once; CDR3: CASSQPGLASEQYF; DNA: TGTGCCAGCAGCCAACCGGGACTAGCAAGCGAGCAGTACTTC
V: TRBV9; J: TRBJ2-3; D: -; size: -; CDR3: CASSLRGRGTDTQYF; DNA: TGTGCCAGCAGCTTGAGGGGGCGGGGTACAGATACGCAGTATTTT
V: TRBV4-3; J: TRBJ1-2; D: -; size: -; CDR3: CASSPSTNYGYTF; DNA: TGCGCCAGCAGCCCCTCGACTAACTATGGCTACACCTTC
V: TRBV28; J: TRBJ2-1; D: TRBD2; size: once; CDR3: CASREGLAFSNEQFF; DNA: TGTGCCAGCAGAGAGGGACTAGCCTTTTCGAATGAGCAGTTCTTC
V: TRBV6-6; J: TRBJ2-3; D: TRBD2; size: -; CDR3: CASWNGRTDTQYF; DNA: TGTGCCAGCTGGAACGGGAGGACAGATACGCAGTATTTT
V: TRBV27; J: TRBJ2-7; D: -; size: -; CDR3: CASSDPRGGTGIYEQYF; DNA: TGTGCCAGCAGTGATCCACGGGGGGGGACAGGGATCTACGAGCAGTACTTC
V: TRBV15; J: TRBJ2-3; D: -; size: -; CDR3: CATSRDLGADTQYF; DNA: TGTGCCACCAGCAGAGATCTCGGTGCAGATACGCAGTATTTT
V: TRBV9; J: TRBJ2-1; D: -; size: -; CDR3: CASGLDWNEQFF; DNA: TGTGCCAGCGGGCTAGATTGGAATGAGCAGTTCTTC
V: TRBV29-1; J: TRBJ2-7; D: TRBD2; size: -; CDR3: CSVEKPSGGQSSYEQYF; DNA: TGCAGCGTTGAGAAGCCTAGCGGGGGCCAAAGCTCCTACGAGCAGTACTTC
V: TRBV7-8; J: TRBJ2-7; D: -; size: -; CDR3: CASNLVGGYEQYF; DNA: TGTGCCAGCAACCTGGTGGGGGGCTACGAGCAGTACTTC
V: TRBV15; J: TRBJ1-5; D: TRBD1; size: -; CDR3: CATSRGQSQHF; DNA: TGTGCCACCAGCAGGGGACAGTCCCAGCATTTT
V: TRBV10-1; J: TRBJ2-2; D: -; size: -; CDR3: CASRGGNTGELFF; DNA: TGCGCCAGCAGGGGAGGGAACACCGGGGAGCTGTTTTTT
V: TRBV9; J: TRBJ1-1; D: -; size: -; CDR3: CASSVDGWGAEAFF; DNA: TGTGCCAGCAGCGTAGATGGTTGGGGCGCTGAAGCTTTCTTT